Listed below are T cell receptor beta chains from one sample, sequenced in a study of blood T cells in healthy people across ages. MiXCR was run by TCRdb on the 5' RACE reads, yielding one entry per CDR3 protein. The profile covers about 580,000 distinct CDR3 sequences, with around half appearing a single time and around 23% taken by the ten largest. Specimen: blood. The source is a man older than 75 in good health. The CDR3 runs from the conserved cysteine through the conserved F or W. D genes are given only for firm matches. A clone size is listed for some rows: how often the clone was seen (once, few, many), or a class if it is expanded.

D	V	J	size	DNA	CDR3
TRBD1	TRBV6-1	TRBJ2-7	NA	TGTGCCAGCAAGACAGGGATACAGACCGAGCAGTACTTC	CASKTGIQTEQYF
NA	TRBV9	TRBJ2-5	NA	TGTGCCAGCAGCCCTACCCCCGGTTTTACCGAGGAGACCCAGTACTTC	CASSPTPGFTEETQYF
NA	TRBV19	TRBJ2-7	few	TGTGCCAGTTCCCACAGGGCTTACGAGCAGTACTTC	CASSHRAYEQYF
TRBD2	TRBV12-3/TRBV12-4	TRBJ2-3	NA	TGTGCCAGCCAACTAGCGGGAGGGATAGATACGCAGTATTTT	CASQLAGGIDTQYF
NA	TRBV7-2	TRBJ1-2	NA	TGTGCCAGCAGCTCCGGCGTTGGCTACACCTTC	CASSSGVGYTF
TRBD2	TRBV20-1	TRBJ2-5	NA	TGCAGTGCAGTGGGGTGGACTAGCGGGGGACGGGAGACCCAGTACTTC	CSAVGWTSGGRETQYF
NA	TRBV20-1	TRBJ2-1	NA	TGCAGTGCCCTCGGCACACCTGAGCAGTTCTTC	CSALGTPEQFF
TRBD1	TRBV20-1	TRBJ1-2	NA	TGCAGTGCCGACGCCGACAGGGCTTACAACTATGGCTACACCTTC	CSADADRAYNYGYTF
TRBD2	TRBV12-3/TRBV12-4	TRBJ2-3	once	TGTGCCAGTACGACTAGCGGGTGGAGTTCGACGCAGTATTTT	CASTTSGWSSTQYF
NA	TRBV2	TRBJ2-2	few	TGTGCCAGCACGGAAGTGGACACCGGGGAGCTGTTTTTT	CASTEVDTGELFF
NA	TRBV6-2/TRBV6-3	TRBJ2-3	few	TGTGCCAGCACGAACGGGGTCACAGATACGCAGTATTTT	CASTNGVTDTQYF
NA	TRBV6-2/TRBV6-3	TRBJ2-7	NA	TGTGCCAGCACCGGCGACAGGAACTCCTACGAGCAGTACTTC	CASTGDRNSYEQYF
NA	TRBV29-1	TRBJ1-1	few	TGCAGCGTTGATCGGGCAAACACTGAAGCTTTCTTT	CSVDRANTEAFF
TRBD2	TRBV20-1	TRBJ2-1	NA	TGCAGTGCTAGAGTTTCTAGCGGGGTCTCCTACAATGAGCAGTTCTTC	CSARVSSGVSYNEQFF
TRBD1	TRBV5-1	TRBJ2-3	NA	TGCGCCAGCAGCTCGCCGGGACAGGGATCAGATGCGCAGTATTTT	CASSSPGQGSDAQYF
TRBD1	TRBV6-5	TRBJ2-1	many	TGTGCCAGCAGTTATAGGGCAGGGGGCATTGATCTCCGGCAGTTCTTC	CASSYRAGGIDLRQFF
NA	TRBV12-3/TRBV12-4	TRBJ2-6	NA	TGTGCCAGCAGTTTCGAGGGATCTGGGGCCAACGTCCTGACTTTC	CASSFEGSGANVLTF
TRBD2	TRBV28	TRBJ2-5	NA	TGTGCCAGCAGTTTTAGCGGGGGGCACCAAGAGACCCAGTACTTC	CASSFSGGHQETQYF
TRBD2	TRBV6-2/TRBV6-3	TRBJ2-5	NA	TGTGCCAGCAGGCCGACTAGCGGGCTTCAAGAGACCCAGTACTTC	CASRPTSGLQETQYF
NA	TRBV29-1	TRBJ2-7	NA	TGCAGCGTTGCAGACTACGAGCAGTACTTC	CSVADYEQYF
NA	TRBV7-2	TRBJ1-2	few	TGTGCCAGCAGCTTATGGCAGGCCTATGGCTACACCTTC	CASSLWQAYGYTF
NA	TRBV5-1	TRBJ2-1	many	TGCGCCAGCAGCTTGACAGGACGGACGGGACTGAATGAGCAGTTCTTC	CASSLTGRTGLNEQFF
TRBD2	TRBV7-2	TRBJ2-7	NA	TGTGCCAGCAGCTTTAGCGGGAGGAACCACGAGCAGTACTTC	CASSFSGRNHEQYF
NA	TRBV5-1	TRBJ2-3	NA	TGCGCCAGCAGCTTTTCCGGGACCCGAGGTGATACGCAGTATTTT	CASSFSGTRGDTQYF